One sample yielded the 20 T cell receptor beta chains listed below, sequenced in a study of beta chain features in type 1 diabetes. Regarding the study as a whole: When Type 1 diabetes patients were examined, their TCRB CDR3s proved moderately but significantly shorter in all four CD4+ subsets.

The antigens these receptors bind are not known. Expressed TCRB transcripts were sequenced because the isolated RNA had all been reverse transcribed beforehand. Clones were sequenced by immunoSEQ multiplex PCR, and TCRdb holds only the in-frame ones, with some missing. The profile shows some 160,000 clones, 6.5% to 10% of them singletons. The sample taken for sequencing was central memory CD4+ T cells from blood. All receptors derive from a woman under 30 with type 1 diabetes.

The table lists this clone with a few counts. The V gene is TRBV6-5, the J gene TRBJ2-1, with 7 bases lining up with TRBD2. This CDR3 has 13 amino acids. J lost 4 bases, V lost 6 bases, and 3 bases had no gene match. Germline V gene data show CDR1 as MNHEY and CDR2 as SVGAGI. CDR3 sequence (DNA): TGTGCCAGCAGGCGGGAGAGTTACAATGAGCAGTTCTTC. This translates into CASRRESYNEQFF.

The chain combines TRBV7-3 with TRBJ2-1; maybe TRBD2 (6 bases). The CDR3 has 14 residues. The germline V gene has CDR1 SGHTA and CDR2 FQGTGA. V lost 2 bases, J lost 10 bases, and 15 bases lay in between. The CDR3 reads CASSLSRLDAEQFF. Written as DNA, the CDR3 is TGTGCCAGCAGCTTATCGAGACTAGACGCCGAGCAGTTCTTC. Full variable domain (outside the CDR3, taken from reference TRBV7-3 and TRBJ2-1): GAGVSQTPSNKVTEKGKYVELRCDPISGHTALYWYRQSLGQGPEFLIYFQGTGAADDSGLPNDRFFAVRPEGSVSTLKIQRTERGDSAVYLCASSLSRLDAEQFFGPGTRLTVL.

This clone has only a few counts. The CDR3 loop is CASSLFNSYEQYF. CDR3 nucleotides: TGTGCCAGCAGCTTATTCAACTCCTACGAGCAGTACTTC. The chain combines TRBV7-2 with TRBJ2-7; no firm D call. CDR1 SGHTA and CDR2 FQGNSA come from the germline V gene. Trimming removed 2 bases at V and 0 bases at J, with 5 bases between. The CDR3 totals 13 residues.

The table lists this clone with a few counts. The rearrangement links TRBV15 to TRBJ2-1, with no clear D. V was pared by 0 bases and J by 6 bases, with 15 bases between. CDR3 length: 16 residues. Germline assignment: CDR1 LNHNV and CDR2 YYDKDF (reference sequence). CDR3 protein: CATSRDRPDLGNEQFF. CDR3 coding DNA: TGTGCCACCAGCAGAGACCGCCCCGACTTAGGCAATGAGCAGTTCTTC. The entire variable domain, with the rest obtained from reference TRBV15 and TRBJ2-1, is as follows: DAMVIQNPRYQVTQFGKPVTLSCSQTLNHNVMYWYQQKSSQAPKLLFHYYDKDFNNEADTPDNFQSRRPNTSFCFLDIRSPGLGDTAMYLCATSRDRPDLGNEQFFGPGTRLTVL.

Remarks on this clone: A much larger clone sits a single nucleotide away, making a read error possible. Other nucleotide sequences from this sample produce the same CDR3. This sequence joins TRBV7-2 and TRBJ2-5, with a possible D match to TRBD1 (6 bases). This CDR3 has 13 residues. Trimming took off 1 base at V and 4 bases at J, with 7 bases between the two ends. Germline V gene data show CDR1 as SGHTA and CDR2 as FQGNSA. CDR3 amino acids: CASSLGTAETQYF. In DNA form, the CDR3 reads TGTGCCAGCAGCTTAGGGACAGCAGAGACCCAGTACTTC. Full variable domain (remainder filled in from reference TRBV7-2 and TRBJ2-5): GAGVSQSPSNKVTEKGKDVELRCDPISGHTALYWYRQSLGQGLEFLIYFQGNSAPDKSGLPSDRFSAERTGGSVSTLTIQRTQQEDSAVYLCASSLGTAETQYFGPGTRLLVL.

This clone was detected a few times. The chain employs TRBV27 and TRBJ2-7, with 10 bases fitting TRBD1. Germline loops: CDR1 MNHEY, CDR2 SMNVEV (reference sequence). V lost 2 bases to trimming and J lost 2 bases; unmatched junction nucleotides: 6. The CDR3 is 16 amino acids. The CDR3 bases are TGTGCCAGCAGTTTACTCTGGACAGGGGGTACCTACGAGCAGTACTTC. Translation: CASSLLWTGGTYEQYF.

This clone has only a few counts. The genes are TRBV19 and TRBJ2-4; D may be TRBD1 (6 bases). The CDR3 loop spans 15 amino acids. V dropped 7 bases and J dropped 2 bases, with 15 bases sitting between them. The V gene's germline CDR1 is LNHDA and CDR2 SQIVND (reference sequence). The CDR3 spells CASTTDRLTKNIQYF. The CDR3 bases are TGTGCCAGTACCACCGACAGGCTGACCAAAAACATTCAGTACTTC.

This chain joins TRBV20-1 and TRBJ2-7; 7 nucleotides match TRBD1. Germline V gene sequence: CDR1 DFQATT, CDR2 SNEGSKA (reference sequence). Losses at the gene ends were 7 bases for V and 1 base for J; bases not matched to a gene: 1. This CDR3 has 11 residues. Written as DNA, the CDR3 is TGCAGTGGGGGACAGTCCTACGAGCAGTACTTC. It is translated as CSGGQSYEQYF.

The chain recombines TRBV29-1 with TRBJ2-1, with D tentatively TRBD2 (5 bases). The V and J ends lost 0 bases and 8 bases respectively, with 20 bases between them. This CDR3 contains 16 residues. Germline V gene sequence: CDR1 SQVTM, CDR2 ANQGSEA. The CDR3 nucleotides are TGCAGCGTTGAAGATCGGCTAGCTAGGATGGGAGATGAGCAGTTCTTC. This gives the protein CSVEDRLARMGDEQFF.

The chain has TRBV28 and TRBJ2-7; the match to TRBD1 covers 7 bases. The CDR3 runs 15 residues. The ends lost 6 bases at V and 2 bases at J; junction bases unmatched: 10. From germline, CDR1 is MDHEN and CDR2 SYDVKM. CDR3 sequence: CASRGRGSGTYEQYF. CDR3 DNA sequence: TGTGCCAGCAGGGGCAGGGGGAGTGGGACCTACGAGCAGTACTTC.

This clone was recorded a few times. The chain couples TRBV5-1 to TRBJ2-7; maybe TRBD2 (6 bases). Trimming took off 4 bases at V and 6 bases at J, with 14 bases between the two ends. Germline assignment: CDR1 SGHRS and CDR2 YFSETQ. CDR3 length: 13 amino acids. CDR3 DNA sequence: TGCGCCAGCAGCCGGGACTCGGGCGGCGAGCAGTACTTC. Translated, it gives CASSRDSGGEQYF.

This clone turned up a few times. The gene calls are TRBV30 and TRBJ2-5, with 9 positions matching TRBD1. Germline CDR1 reads GTSNPN; CDR2 reads SVGIG (reference sequence). This CDR3 contains 13 residues. The J segment lost 2 bases and the V segment lost 5 bases, leaving 3 bases of the junction unmatched. CDR3 protein: CAWAGQGQETQYF. The CDR3 DNA sequence: TGTGCCTGGGCCGGACAGGGGCAAGAGACCCAGTACTTC.

The chain recombines TRBV27 with TRBJ1-6; D gene ambiguous. CDR1 MNHEY and CDR2 SMNVEV come from the germline V gene (reference sequence). Deletions cut 5 bases from V and 7 bases from J, with 18 bases between. The CDR3 extends over 16 amino acids. Here the CDR3 reads CASSKINDKVNSPLHF. The CDR3 nucleotides read TGTGCCAGCAGTAAGATAAACGACAAGGTGAATTCACCCCTCCACTTT.

The chain links TRBV2 to TRBJ1-3, with TRBD1 matching over 10 bases. The junction had 6 bases not matched to a gene; V was cut back by 6 bases and J by 4 bases. Germline V lookup: CDR1 SNHLY, CDR2 FYNNEI. The CDR3 length is 15 residues. The DNA for the CDR3 is TGTGCCAGCAGGGCCGGGACAGGGGACGGAAACACCATATATTTT. It yields the protein CASRAGTGDGNTIYF.

This clone has only a few counts. This rearrangement joins TRBV19 to TRBJ2-1; D might be TRBD2 (6 bases). The CDR3 covers 14 residues. Per germline, CDR1 LNHDA and CDR2 SQIVND (reference sequence). Between the trimmed V and J ends, which lost 10 bases and 7 bases, there was a span of 20 bases. The CDR3 loop reads CATGLGTAGNEQFF. In DNA, the CDR3 is TGTGCCACTGGGCTCGGGACCGCGGGGAATGAGCAGTTCTTC.

The chain couples TRBV30 to TRBJ2-5, with D hard to call. The germline V gene encodes CDR1 GTSNPN and CDR2 SVGIG (reference sequence). Trimming left V 8 bases short and J 0 bases short, with 7 bases between. CDR3 length: 11 amino acids. Here the CDR3 reads CARGDQETQYF. CDR3 in DNA: TGTGCCCGCGGAGACCAAGAGACCCAGTACTTC.

There are a few counts of this clone. J is TRBJ1-2 and V is TRBV28, with TRBD1 as a possible D gene (6 bases). V was trimmed by 6 bases and J by 0 bases, leaving 11 bases between them. Germline V gene sequence: CDR1 MDHEN, CDR2 SYDVKM. The CDR3 contains 14 residues. The CDR3 nucleotides read TGTGCCAGCAGGAGAGGGGGATCTAACTATGGCTACACCTTC. Translated: CASRRGGSNYGYTF.

The V gene is TRBV28, the J gene TRBJ2-7; TRBD1 aligns across 9 bases. The junction had 2 bases not matched to a gene; V was cut back by 8 bases and J by 3 bases. Germline values: CDR1 MDHEN, CDR2 SYDVKM. This CDR3 contains 12 residues. The CDR3 coding sequence is TGTGCCAGCGGACAGGGGAGCTACGAGCAGTACTTC. Its protein is CASGQGSYEQYF.

The chain uses TRBV6-5 and TRBJ2-2; the D gene is possibly TRBD2 (6 bases). The CDR3 is 15 residues long. V was trimmed by 2 bases and J by 5 bases, leaving 12 bases between them. Germline loops: CDR1 MNHEY, CDR2 SVGAGI. CDR3 sequence reads: CASSYASDSTGELFF. CDR3 nucleotide sequence: TGTGCCAGCAGTTACGCTAGCGACTCTACCGGGGAGCTGTTTTTT.

The J gene is TRBJ2-3, the V gene TRBV7-6; D possibly corresponds to TRBD1 (5 bases). With 3 bases removed from V and 3 bases from J, the gap between germline ends came to 10 bases. The CDR3 extends over 14 amino acids. CDR1 SGHVS and CDR2 FNYEAQ come from the germline V gene. CDR3 coding DNA: TGTGCCAGCAGCTTTCGTCAGGGAACAGATACGCAGTATTTT. It specifies CASSFRQGTDTQYF.